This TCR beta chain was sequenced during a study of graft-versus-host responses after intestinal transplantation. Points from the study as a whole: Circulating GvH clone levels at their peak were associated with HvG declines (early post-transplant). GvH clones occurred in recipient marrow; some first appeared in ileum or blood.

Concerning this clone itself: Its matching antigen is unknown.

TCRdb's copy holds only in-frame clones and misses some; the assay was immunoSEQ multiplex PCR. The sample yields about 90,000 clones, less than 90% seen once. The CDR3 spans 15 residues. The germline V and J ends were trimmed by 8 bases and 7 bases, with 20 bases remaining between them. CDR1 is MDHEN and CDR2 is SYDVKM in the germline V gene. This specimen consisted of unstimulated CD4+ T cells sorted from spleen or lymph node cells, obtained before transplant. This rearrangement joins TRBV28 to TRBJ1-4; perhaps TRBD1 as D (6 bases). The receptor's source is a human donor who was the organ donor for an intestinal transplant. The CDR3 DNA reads TGTGCCAGCCTAGGTAACACAGGGCGGCGTGAAAAACTGTTTTTT. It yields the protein CASLGNTGRREKLFF.